This record concerns one T cell receptor beta chain sequence. Its antigen is not known. This entry comes from a study of vaccination and CD4 T cells after COVID-19. Overall study context: Subjects got two shots of BNT162b2 or mRNA-1273 vaccine. The stimulating agents, overlapping spike peptides, came from SARS-CoV-2, HCoV-NL63, HCoV-OC43 and HCoV-229E.

Sequencing of cultured CD4+ T cell DNA used the Oncomine TCR Beta short-read assay. TCRdb independently ran MiXCR on the PCR reads; one entry per CDR3 protein. The sample lists 8,800 or so distinct CDR3 sequences, 48% occurring once. Study results and caveats: Apart from involving relatively few convalescent patients, the work omitted early post-infection timepoints.

Treatment denoted: roughly 10-day PBMC culture with coronavirus spike peptide pools or control peptides (ViraFEST assay). According to the study, CD4+ T cells from the unexposed donor were gathered ahead of the COVID-19 pandemic (2011-2018). Both SARS-CoV-2 S/N and four cold-coronavirus spikes were used, cells permitting, to probe CD4+ T cells of unexposed donors. CDR3 length: 16 residues. The germline gives CDR1 LGHNA, CDR2 YSLEER. The V end lost 0 bases, the J end lost 1 base, and 12 bases lay between the germline ends. The chain uses TRBV4-3 and TRBJ1-2; maybe TRBD1 (5 bases). This clonotype originated in a human donor in good health. Sequenced: CD4+ T cells from blood, cultured in vitro. In nucleotides, the CDR3 is TGCGCCAGCAGCCAAGAAGGTTGGGGGATTAACTATGGCTACACCTTC. Its protein is CASSQEGWGINYGYTF.